This T cell receptor beta chain appears in the sequencing data of a study of blood T cell repertoires in COVID-19. Study at large: T cells, B-cell-depleted T cells, or PBMCs supplied cDNA or gDNA.

As processed by the authors: Estimation of nucleated cell counts relied on the amplification of reference gene primers. This table comes from immunoSEQ multiplex PCR, and its TCRdb copy is limited to in-frame clones, with some not included. V, J and clone size are taken as reported in that table, and D and trimming were inferred from the DNA itself. The sample holds 40,000 to 50,000 clones, about 88% seen once. The source of this sequence is a man in his 70s with active COVID-19. Sequenced: peripheral blood.

The CDR3 sequence: CASSLGETGQKLFF. CDR3 sequence (DNA): TGTGCCAGCAGCTTAGGCGAAACAGGGCAAAAACTGTTTTTT. The chain joins TRBV7-6 to TRBJ1-4, with D perhaps matching TRBD1 (6 bases). Trimming pared 1 base from V and 9 bases from J, leaving 12 bases between. Germline values: CDR1 SGHVS, CDR2 FNYEAQ. The CDR3 has 14 amino acids.